This TCR beta chain was recorded in a study of T cells in localized non-small cell lung cancer. Some clones are missing from TCRdb's copy, which holds only in-frame ones; the method was immunoSEQ multiplex PCR. The sample holds fewer than 35,000 clones, under 85% seen once. This specimen consisted of peripheral blood, obtained before any cancer treatment. This clonotype was sampled from a male donor at least 60 years old with stage II squamous cell lung carcinoma.

The CDR3 DNA is TGTGCCAGCAGCTGGGTAGGCTCCCGAGGAAACACCATATATTTT. Residues: CASSWVGSRGNTIYF. The V gene is TRBV5-8, the J gene TRBJ1-3; D uncertain. V was cut by 3 bases and J by 4 bases, with 14 bases left in between. The CDR3 extends over 15 amino acids. From germline, CDR1 is SGHTS and CDR2 YDEGEE.